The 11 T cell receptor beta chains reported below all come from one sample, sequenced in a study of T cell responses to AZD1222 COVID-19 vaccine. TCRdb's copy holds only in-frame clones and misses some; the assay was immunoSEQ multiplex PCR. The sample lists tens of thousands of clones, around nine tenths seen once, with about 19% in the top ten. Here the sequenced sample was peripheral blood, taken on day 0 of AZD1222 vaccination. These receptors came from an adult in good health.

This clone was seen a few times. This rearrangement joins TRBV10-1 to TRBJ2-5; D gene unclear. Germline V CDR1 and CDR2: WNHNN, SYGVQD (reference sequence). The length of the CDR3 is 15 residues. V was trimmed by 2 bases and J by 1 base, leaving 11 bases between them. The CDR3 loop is CASSEEQATQETQYF. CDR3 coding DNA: TGCGCCAGCAGTGAGGAGCAGGCCACCCAAGAGACCCAGTACTTC.

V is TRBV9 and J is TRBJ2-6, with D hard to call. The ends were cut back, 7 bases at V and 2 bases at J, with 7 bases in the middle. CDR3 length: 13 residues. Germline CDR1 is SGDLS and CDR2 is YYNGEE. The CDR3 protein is CASDRAGANVLTF. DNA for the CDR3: TGTGCCAGCGATAGGGCTGGGGCCAACGTCCTGACTTTC.

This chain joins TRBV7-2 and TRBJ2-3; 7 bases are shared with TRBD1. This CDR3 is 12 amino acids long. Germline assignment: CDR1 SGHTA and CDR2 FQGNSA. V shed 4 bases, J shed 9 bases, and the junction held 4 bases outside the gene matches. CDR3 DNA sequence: TGTGCCAGCAGCTGGGGACAGAGCACGCAGTATTTT. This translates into CASSWGQSTQYF.

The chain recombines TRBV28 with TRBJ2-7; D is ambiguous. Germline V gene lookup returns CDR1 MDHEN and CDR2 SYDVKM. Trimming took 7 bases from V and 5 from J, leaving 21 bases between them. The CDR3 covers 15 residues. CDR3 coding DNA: TGTGCCAGCACCCCCCCGGTTGGCGTAGCCCACGAGCAGTACTTC. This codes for CASTPPVGVAHEQYF. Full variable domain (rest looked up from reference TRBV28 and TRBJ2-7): DVKVTQSSRYLVKRTGEKVFLECVQDMDHENMFWYRQDPGLGLRLIYFSYDVKMKEKGDIPEGYSVSREKKERFSLILESASTNQTSMYLCASTPPVGVAHEQYFGPGTRLTVT.

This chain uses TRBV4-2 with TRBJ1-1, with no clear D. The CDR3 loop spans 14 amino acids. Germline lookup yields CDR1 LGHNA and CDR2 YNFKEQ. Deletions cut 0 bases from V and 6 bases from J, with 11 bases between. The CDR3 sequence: CASSQEAGRPEAFF. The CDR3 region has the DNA TGTGCCAGCAGCCAAGAGGCGGGGAGGCCTGAAGCTTTCTTT.

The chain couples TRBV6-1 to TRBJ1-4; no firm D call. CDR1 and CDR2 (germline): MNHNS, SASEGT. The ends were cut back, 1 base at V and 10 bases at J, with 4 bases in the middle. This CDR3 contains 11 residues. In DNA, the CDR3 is TGTGCCAGCAGTGAAGAAGTAAAACTGTTTTTT. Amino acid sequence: CASSEEVKLFF.

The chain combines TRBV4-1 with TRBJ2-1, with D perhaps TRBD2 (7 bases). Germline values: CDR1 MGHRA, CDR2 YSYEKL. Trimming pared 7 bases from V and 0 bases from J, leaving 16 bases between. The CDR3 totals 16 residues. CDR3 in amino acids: CASTPDGGRSYNEQFF. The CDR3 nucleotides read TGCGCCAGCACCCCAGACGGGGGGCGCTCCTACAATGAGCAGTTCTTC.

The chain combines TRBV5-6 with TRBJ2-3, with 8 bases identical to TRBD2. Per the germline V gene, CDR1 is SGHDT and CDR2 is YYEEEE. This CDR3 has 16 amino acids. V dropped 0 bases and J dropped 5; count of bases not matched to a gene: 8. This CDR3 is CASSLVGAGVEDTQYF. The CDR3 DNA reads TGTGCCAGCAGCTTGGTAGGAGCGGGAGTGGAAGATACGCAGTATTTT.

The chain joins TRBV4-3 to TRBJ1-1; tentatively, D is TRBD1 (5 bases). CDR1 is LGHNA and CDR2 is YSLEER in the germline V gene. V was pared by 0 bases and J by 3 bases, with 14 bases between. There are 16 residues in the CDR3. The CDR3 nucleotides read TGCGCCAGCAGCCAAGACCCCCGGGGCCGGGACACTGAAGCTTTCTTT. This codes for CASSQDPRGRDTEAFF.

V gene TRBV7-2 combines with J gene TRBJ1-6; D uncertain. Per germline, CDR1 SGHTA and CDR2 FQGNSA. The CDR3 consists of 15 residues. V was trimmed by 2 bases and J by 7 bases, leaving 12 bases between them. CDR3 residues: CASSLLTVGNSPLHF. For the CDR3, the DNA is TGTGCCAGCAGCTTACTTACAGTCGGGAATTCACCCCTCCACTTT. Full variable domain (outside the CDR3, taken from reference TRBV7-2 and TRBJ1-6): GAGVSQSPSNKVTEKGKDVELRCDPISGHTALYWYRQSLGQGLEFLIYFQGNSAPDKSGLPSDRFSAERTGGSVSTLTIQRTQQEDSAVYLCASSLLTVGNSPLHFGNGTRLTVT.

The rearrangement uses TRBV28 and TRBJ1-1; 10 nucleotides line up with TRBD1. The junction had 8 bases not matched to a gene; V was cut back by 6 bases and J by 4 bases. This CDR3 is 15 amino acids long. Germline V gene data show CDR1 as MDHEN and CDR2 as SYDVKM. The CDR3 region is CASSPLWTGGTEAFF. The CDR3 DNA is TGTGCCAGCAGCCCCCTGTGGACAGGGGGCACTGAAGCTTTCTTT. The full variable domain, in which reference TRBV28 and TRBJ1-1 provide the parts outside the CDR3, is DVKVTQSSRYLVKRTGEKVFLECVQDMDHENMFWYRQDPGLGLRLIYFSYDVKMKEKGDIPEGYSVSREKKERFSLILESASTNQTSMYLCASSPLWTGGTEAFFGQGTRLTVV.